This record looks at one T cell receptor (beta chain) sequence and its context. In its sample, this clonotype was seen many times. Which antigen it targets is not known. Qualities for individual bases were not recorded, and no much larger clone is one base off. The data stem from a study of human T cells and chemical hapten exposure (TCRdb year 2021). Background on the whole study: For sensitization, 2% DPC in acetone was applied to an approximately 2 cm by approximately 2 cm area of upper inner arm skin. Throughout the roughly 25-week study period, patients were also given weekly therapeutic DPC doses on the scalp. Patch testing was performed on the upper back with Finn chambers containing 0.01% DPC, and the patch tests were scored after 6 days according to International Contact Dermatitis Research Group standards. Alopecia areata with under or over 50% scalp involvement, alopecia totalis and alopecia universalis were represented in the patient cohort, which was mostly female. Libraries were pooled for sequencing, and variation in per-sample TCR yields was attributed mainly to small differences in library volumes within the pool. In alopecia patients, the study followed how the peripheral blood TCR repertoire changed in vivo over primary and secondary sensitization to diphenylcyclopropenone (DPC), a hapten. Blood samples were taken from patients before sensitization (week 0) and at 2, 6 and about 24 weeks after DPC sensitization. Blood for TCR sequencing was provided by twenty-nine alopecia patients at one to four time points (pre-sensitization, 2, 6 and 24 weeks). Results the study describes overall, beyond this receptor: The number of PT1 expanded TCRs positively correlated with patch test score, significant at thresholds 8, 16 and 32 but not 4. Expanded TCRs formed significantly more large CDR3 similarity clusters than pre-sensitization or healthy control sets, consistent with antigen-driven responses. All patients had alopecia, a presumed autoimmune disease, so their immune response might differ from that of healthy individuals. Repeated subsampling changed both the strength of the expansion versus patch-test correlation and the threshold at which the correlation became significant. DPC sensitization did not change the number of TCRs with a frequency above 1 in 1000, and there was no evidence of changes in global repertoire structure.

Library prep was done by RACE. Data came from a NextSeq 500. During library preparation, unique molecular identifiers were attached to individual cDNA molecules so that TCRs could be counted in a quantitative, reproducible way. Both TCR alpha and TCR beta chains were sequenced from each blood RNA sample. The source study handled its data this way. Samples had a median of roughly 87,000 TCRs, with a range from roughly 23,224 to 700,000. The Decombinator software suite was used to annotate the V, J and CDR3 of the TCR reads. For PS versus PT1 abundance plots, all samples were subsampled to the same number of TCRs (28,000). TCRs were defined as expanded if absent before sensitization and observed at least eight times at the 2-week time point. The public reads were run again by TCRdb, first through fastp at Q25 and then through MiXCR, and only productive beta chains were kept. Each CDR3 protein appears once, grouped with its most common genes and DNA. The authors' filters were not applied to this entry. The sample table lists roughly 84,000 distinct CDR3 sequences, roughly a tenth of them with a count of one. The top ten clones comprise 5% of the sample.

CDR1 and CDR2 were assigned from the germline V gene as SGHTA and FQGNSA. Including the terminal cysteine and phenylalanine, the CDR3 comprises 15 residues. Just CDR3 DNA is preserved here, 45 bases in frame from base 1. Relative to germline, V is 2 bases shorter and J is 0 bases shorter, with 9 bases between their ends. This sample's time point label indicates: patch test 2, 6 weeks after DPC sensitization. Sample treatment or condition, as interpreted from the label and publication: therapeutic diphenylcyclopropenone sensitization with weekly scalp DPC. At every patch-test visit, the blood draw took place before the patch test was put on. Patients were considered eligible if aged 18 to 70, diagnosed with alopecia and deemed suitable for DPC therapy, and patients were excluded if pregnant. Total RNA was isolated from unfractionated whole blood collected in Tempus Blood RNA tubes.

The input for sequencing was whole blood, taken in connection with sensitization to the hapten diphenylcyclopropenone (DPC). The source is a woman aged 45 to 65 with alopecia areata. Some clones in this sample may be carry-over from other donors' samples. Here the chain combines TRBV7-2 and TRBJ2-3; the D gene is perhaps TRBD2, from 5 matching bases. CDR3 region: CASSLSGTSTDTQYF. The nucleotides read TGTGCCAGCAGCTTAAGCGGTACTAGCACAGATACGCAGTATTTT.